This T cell receptor (beta chain) was captured in a study of T cells in Graves' hyperthyroidism and ophthalmopathy (dated by TCRdb to the late 2010s). Some background on the complete study: Peripheral blood was sampled at the time of initial diagnosis, prior to any treatment. TCR V-J signatures able to tell the groups apart were searched for in a discovery cohort of 90 to 100 patients, of whom over 40 had Graves' ophthalmopathy and around 56 had stable Graves' hyperthyroidism. Whether ophthalmopathy could be predicted prospectively was tested in an independent validation cohort made up of fewer than 20 hyperthyroidism patients plus 17 patients who later progressed to ophthalmopathy. The approximately 90 discovery patients were randomly split 7:3 into training and test sets. In several Graves' hyperthyroidism patients, the study also compared T-cell repertoires from thyroid tissue with T-cell repertoires from blood. Following sampling, methimazole starting at 30 mg daily was given to hyperthyroidism patients, and high-dose intravenous methylprednisolone was given to ophthalmopathy patients. The paper describes TCR Vbeta CDR3 sequencing of 135 peripheral blood samples, made up of some 42 ophthalmopathy patients, more than 70 hyperthyroidism patients and 17 progressor patients.

What the study reported, not specific to this receptor: Sample size was not statistically predetermined, and investigators were not blinded to group allocation. Most expanded thyroid clonotypes (frequency above 0.001) were also detected in blood, suggesting blood repertoires may reflect thyroid immune responses. Ophthalmopathy was separated from stable hyperthyroidism by a 13 V-J signature model, with about 86% sensitivity and roughly 84% specificity obtained in cross-validation and 80%/75% obtained in testing. In validation, progression to ophthalmopathy was predicted by the model with roughly 69% sensitivity and around 76% specificity, a median of 6.5 months before onset.

Germline trimming: 7 bases from V, 5 bases from J; junction bases outside gene matches: 5. From the cysteine through the phenylalanine, the CDR3 covers 14 amino acids. The entry retains the CDR3 DNA only, 42 bases that are in frame from base 1. For CDR1 and CDR2, the germline V gene lists MDHEN and SYDVKM. Ophthalmopathy patients had moderately to severely active disease, with a Clinical Activity Score of 3 or more, a NOSPECS grade of 4 or more, and a disease duration of less than 3 months. Patients with uncontrolled infections, other autoimmune diseases, pregnancy or lactation were excluded. Diagnoses relied on clinical symptoms, serum thyroxine and TRAb, thyroid ultrasound and orbital computed tomography. Ficoll-Paque density gradient centrifugation was used to isolate PBMCs from 8.5 to 10 ml of fresh peripheral blood. Total RNA was extracted using Trizol reagent, and RNA quality was assessed on an Agilent 2100 Bioanalyzer.

This clonotype came up many times. What antigen it recognizes has not been identified. Base qualities were left out, and no much larger clone turns up one base away. The TCR beta CDR3 regions were amplified from RNA transcripts. A first-round RT-PCR of the TCR CDR3 used the HTBI primer set with the Qiagen OneStep RT-PCR kit. A second multiplex PCR round built the libraries, followed by size selection and purification. Libraries were sequenced paired-end with 100 bp reads on an Illumina HiSeq2000. From the authors' description of their analysis: SOAPnuke was used to process the raw data, removing reads that contained adapters or uncalled bases, had a mean Phred below 15, or lacked an exact match to the constant primer or identifier. High-quality paired reads were merged with COPE v1.2.5, and unique nucleotide sequences were defined as clonotypes. Clonotypes were aligned to IMGT TRBV, TRBD and TRBJ reference segments using MiTCR v1.1. Only V-J combinations with frequency above 0.0001, covering about 99% of repertoires, were analysed. A TCS score was defined as the ratio of F50 (clonal expansion) to E x V (chaos), with BLOSUM62-based TCRdist applied between CDR3 peptides within each V-J. Welch's t-statistics and random forest reduced roughly 500 V-J features to about 13, which were used in a naive Bayes classifier (R e1071). The similarity between thyroid and blood repertoires was quantified using the Morisita-Horn index. Using fastp at Q25 and MiXCR, TCRdb reprocessed the public reads and kept productive beta chains. Rows with a matching CDR3 protein are joined into one entry that keeps the most common DNA and genes. It is TCRdb's table, rather than the study itself, that gives the V and J calls and clone size. The sample profile shows fewer than 750,000 distinct CDR3 sequences; roughly 14% of them were found once. About 3.9% of the sample rests with the top ten.

The specimen was blood. The chain was built from TRBV28 and TRBJ2-2, with 9 bases matching TRBD1. The sequence came from a middle-aged woman with Graves' ophthalmopathy. Read as DNA, the sequence is TGTGCCAGCACACAGGGGGCGCGGACCGGGGAGCTGTTTTTT. Its protein product is CASTQGARTGELFF.